This paragraph reports one T cell receptor (beta chain). The target antigen is unknown. The source of the sample is a study of cytomegalovirus exposure and HLA in healthy donors. Study outcomes and limitations: An analysis was carried out at a later point. It showed that HLA-associated TCR beta chains were more clonally expanded than equally common non-associated chains. Three CMV-associated chains proved CMV antigen-specific in vitro. The presence/absence work took it that sequencing depth was about the same across donors. Reportedly, fewer N-insertions than the approximately 680-donor mean appeared in an Asian-associated ancestry cluster in a later analysis.

The PCR contained 60 Vbeta and 13 Jbeta primers. The data were produced by immunoSEQ multiplex PCR, yet TCRdb's version contains in-frame clones alone and is incomplete. The repertoire holds around 150,000 clones, with around four fifths as singletons. The CDR3 totals 17 residues. V was clipped by 4 bases and J by 1 base; unmatched bases: 7. Germline V gene sequence: CDR1 MGHRA, CDR2 YSYEKL. Sequenced: PBMCs. This clonotype originated in a man between 18 and 35 years old in good health and CMV-seronegative. The chain employs TRBV4-1 and TRBJ2-2; 9 bases line up with TRBD1. The CDR3 DNA reads as TGCGCCAGCAGCCCCTACGGACAGGGGAGGAACACCGGGGAGCTGTTTTTT. Its protein is CASSPYGQGRNTGELFF.